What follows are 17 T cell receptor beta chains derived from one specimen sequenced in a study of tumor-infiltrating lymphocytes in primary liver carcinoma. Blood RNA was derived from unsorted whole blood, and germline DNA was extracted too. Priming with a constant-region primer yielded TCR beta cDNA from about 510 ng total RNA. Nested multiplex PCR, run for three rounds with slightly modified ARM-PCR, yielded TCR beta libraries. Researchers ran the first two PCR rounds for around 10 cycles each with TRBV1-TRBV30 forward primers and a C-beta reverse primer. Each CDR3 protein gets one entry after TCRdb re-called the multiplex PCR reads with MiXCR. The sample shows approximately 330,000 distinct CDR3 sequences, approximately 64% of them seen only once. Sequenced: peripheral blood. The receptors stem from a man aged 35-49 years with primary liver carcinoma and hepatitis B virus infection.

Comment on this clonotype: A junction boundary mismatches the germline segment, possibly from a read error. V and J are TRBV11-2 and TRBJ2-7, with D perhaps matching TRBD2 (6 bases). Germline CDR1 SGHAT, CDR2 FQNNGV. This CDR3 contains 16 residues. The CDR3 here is CASSLVGRSWSYEQCF. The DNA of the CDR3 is TGTGCCAGTAGCTTAGTTGGGAGGAGTTGGTCCTACGAGCAGTGCTTC.

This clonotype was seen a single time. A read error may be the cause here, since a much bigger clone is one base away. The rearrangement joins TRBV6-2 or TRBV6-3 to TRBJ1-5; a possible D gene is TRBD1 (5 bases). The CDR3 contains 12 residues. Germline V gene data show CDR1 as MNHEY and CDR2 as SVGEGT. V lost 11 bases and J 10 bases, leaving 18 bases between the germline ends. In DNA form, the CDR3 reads TGTGCCGGCACATCCGCGGGGCTTCCCCAGCATTTT. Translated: CAGTSAGLPQHF.

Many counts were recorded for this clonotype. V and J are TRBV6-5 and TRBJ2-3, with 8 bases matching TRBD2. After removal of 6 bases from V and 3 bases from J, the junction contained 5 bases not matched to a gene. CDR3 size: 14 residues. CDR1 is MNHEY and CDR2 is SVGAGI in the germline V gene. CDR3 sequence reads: CASSNRGGTDTQYF. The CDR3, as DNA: TGTGCCAGCAGCAATCGGGGGGGGACAGATACGCAGTATTTT.

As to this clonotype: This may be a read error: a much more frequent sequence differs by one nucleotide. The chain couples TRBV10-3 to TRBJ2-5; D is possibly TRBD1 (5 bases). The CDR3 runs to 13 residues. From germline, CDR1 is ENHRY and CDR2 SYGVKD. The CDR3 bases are TGTGCCATCGGTGACAGTAACCAAGAGACCCAGTACTTC. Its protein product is CAIGDSNQETQYF.

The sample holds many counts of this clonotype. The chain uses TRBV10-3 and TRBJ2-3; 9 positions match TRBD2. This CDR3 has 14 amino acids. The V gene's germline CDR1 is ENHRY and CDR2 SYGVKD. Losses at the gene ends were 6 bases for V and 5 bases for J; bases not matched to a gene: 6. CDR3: CAISDGTSLDTQYF. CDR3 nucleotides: TGTGCCATCAGCGACGGGACTAGCTTAGATACGCAGTATTTT.

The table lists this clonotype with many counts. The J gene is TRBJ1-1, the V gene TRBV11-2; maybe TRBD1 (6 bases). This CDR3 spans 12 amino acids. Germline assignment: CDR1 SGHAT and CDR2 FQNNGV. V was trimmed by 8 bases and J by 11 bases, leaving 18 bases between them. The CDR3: CASGSLGGGAFF. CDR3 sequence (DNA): TGTGCCAGCGGTAGTCTAGGGGGAGGCGCTTTCTTT. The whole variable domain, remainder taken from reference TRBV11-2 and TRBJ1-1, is EAGVAQSPRYKIIEKRQSVAFWCNPISGHATLYWYQQILGQGPKLLIQFQNNGVVDDSQLPKDRFSAERLKGVDSTLKIQPAKLEDSAVYLCASGSLGGGAFFGQGTRLTVV.

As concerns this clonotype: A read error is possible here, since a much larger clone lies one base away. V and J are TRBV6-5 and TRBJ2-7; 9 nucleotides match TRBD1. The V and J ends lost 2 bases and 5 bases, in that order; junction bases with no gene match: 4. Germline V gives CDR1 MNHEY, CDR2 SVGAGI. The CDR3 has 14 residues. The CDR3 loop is CASSYRDRVHEQYF. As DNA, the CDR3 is TGTGCCAGCAGTTACCGGGACAGGGTCCACGAGCAGTACTTC.

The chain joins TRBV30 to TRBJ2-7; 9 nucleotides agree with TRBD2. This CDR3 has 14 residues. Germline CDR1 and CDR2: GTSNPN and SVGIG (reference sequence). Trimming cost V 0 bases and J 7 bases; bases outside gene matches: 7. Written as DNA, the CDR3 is TGTGCCTGGAGTGTACGCGGGAGGGTTGGTGAGCAGTACTTC. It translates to CAWSVRGRVGEQYF.

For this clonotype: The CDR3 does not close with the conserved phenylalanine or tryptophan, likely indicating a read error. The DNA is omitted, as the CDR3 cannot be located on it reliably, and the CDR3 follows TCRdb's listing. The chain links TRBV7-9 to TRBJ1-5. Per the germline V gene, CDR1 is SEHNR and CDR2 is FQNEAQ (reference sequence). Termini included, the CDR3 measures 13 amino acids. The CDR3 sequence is CASSGSITQPHHS.

The CDR3 reads CASSYHNKETQYF. The CDR3 bases are TGTGCCAGCAGTTATCACAACAAAGAGACCCAGTACTTC. This chain links TRBV28 with TRBJ2-5; no clear D gene. Trimming removed 4 bases from V and 3 bases from J, with 9 bases in between. The CDR3 contains 13 residues. Germline V gene sequence: CDR1 MDHEN, CDR2 SYDVKM.

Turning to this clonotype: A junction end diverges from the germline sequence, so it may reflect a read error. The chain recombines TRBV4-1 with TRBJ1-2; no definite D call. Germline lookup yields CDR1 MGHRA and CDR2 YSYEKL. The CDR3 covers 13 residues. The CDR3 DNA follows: TGCGTCAGCAGCCAAGAAGTAGGGAATGGCTACACCTTC. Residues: CVSSQEVGNGYTF.

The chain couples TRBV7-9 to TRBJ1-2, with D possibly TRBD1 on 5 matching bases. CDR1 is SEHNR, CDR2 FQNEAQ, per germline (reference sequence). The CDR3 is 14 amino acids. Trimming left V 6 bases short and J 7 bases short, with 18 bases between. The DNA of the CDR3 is TGTGCCAGCAGATCGGCGGGGCTCAAACCTGGCTACACCTTC. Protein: CASRSAGLKPGYTF.

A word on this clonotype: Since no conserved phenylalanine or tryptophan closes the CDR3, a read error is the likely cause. This CDR3 reads CASSVSQRAMQYY. CDR3 coding DNA: TGTGCCAGCAGTGTTTCACAGAGGGCAATGCAGTACTAC. The rearrangement joins TRBV6-5 to TRBJ2-7, with a weak D call TRBD2 (5 bases). The germline V gene has CDR1 MNHEY and CDR2 SVGAGI. The CDR3 is 13 residues long. Between the trimmed V and J ends, which lost 5 bases and 9 bases, there was a span of 17 bases.

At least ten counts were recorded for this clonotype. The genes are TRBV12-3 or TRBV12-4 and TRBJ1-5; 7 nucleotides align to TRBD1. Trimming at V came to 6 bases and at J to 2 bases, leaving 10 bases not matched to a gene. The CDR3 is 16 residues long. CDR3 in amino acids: CASSRRTGDGNQPQHF. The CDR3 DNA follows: TGTGCCAGCAGCAGAAGAACAGGGGATGGCAATCAGCCCCAGCATTTT.

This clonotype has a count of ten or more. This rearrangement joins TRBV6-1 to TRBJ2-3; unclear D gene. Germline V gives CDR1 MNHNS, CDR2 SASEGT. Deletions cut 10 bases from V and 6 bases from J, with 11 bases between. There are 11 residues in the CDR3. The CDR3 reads CATSRSDTQYF. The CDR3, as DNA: TGTGCCACCTCTAGATCGGATACGCAGTATTTT.

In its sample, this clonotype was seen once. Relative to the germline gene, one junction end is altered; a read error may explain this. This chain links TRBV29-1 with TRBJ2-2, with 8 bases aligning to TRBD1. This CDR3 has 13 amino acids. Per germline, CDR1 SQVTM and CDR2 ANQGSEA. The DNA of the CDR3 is TGCAGCGTTGTATACAGGGGGACCGGGGAACTGTTTTTT. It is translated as CSVVYRGTGELFF.

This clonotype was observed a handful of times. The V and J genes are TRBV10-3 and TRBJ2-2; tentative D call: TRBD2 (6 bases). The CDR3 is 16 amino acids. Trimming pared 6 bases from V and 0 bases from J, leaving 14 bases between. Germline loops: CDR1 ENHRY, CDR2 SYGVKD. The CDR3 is CAIRGQGGANTGELFF. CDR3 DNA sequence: TGTGCCATCAGAGGTCAGGGCGGGGCGAACACCGGGGAGCTGTTTTTT.